This T cell receptor beta chain came from a study of blood T cell repertoires in COVID-19 (dated by TCRdb to the early 2020s). Describing the broader study: Samples covering the acute and convalescent phases of COVID-19 were provided by collaborators in the United States, Italy and Spain. The material from the prospective study consisted of cDNA or gDNA derived from T cells, B-cell-depleted T cells, or PBMCs. Deeply sampled blood TCRbeta repertoires from subjects exposed to, actively infected with, or recovered from COVID-19 were included in the dataset. The repertoires were released in a freely available public database intended as a resource for research on the immune response to SARS-CoV-2. The samples were drawn from the first 160 participants of the ongoing ImmuneRACE study and from roughly 1,300 subjects provided by 6 global collaborators. The sample metadata nearly always contained a de-identified subject ID, COVID-19 status, age in years and sex. HLA class I and class II types, where available, came from metadata supplied by the sample provider rather than from assay-based typing.

The full study reports these points: How much clinical and demographic metadata was included differed by source and by participant, and the metadata was provided uncurated.

Notes on this clone: Its antigen target is currently unknown. No clone much larger than this one lies a single base away; base qualities are absent.

Participants in the prospective study were aged about 18 to 95 years, lived in some 24 United States geographic areas, and enrolled through a virtual design. In the prospective study, participants were assigned to cohorts based on the clinical history participants reported in a screening survey and a study questionnaire. For ImmuneRACE Cohort 3, a participant was defined as recovered based on two consecutive negative NP/OP PCR tests, clearance by a healthcare professional, or resolution of symptoms. Mobile phlebotomists in the prospective study collected whole blood, serum and a nasopharyngeal or oropharyngeal swab from every participant. Participants in the prospective study had the option to provide additional blood draws and questionnaires over an approximately 2-month period. Before DNA extraction, blood samples from the prospective study were shipped at room temperature or frozen. The CDR3 runs 15 residues from the cysteine to the phenylalanine. Just the 45-base CDR3 DNA is kept, in frame starting at base 1. Based on the germline V gene (reference sequence), the CDR1 and CDR2 sequences are MNHEY and SMNVEV. Compared with germline, V lacks 4 bases and J lacks 9 bases; bases without a gene match: 10.

The immunoSEQ Assay, a bias-controlled multiplex PCR, was used to amplify TCRbeta CDR3 regions from genomic DNA. Regarding the original processing steps: The number of nucleated cells in each sample was estimated by amplification of reference gene primers within the assay. Sequence reads were collapsed and filtered to measure the absolute abundance of every unique TCRbeta CDR3 rearrangement. For each sample, productive Simpson clonality was calculated by taking the square root of Simpson's diversity index across productive rearrangements. TCRdb took over this immuneACCESS table, retaining in-frame rearrangements with V and J assigned. Such tables are incomplete; in checked studies, under half of the missing clones stem from an unresolved V gene, and the remainder is unexplained. The DNA gave D and trimming, while V, J and clone size come from that table. Present in this sample are around 270,000 clones, 70% to 90% of which were seen just once. The ten largest clones capture about 4.3% of the sample.

This sequence uses TRBV27 and TRBJ2-1; 9 middle bases align to TRBD1. The receptor comes from a woman under 40 who had recovered from COVID-19. The specimen sequenced was PBMCs or T cells enriched from blood (not recorded which). CDR3 protein: CASSSGTGPFGEQFF. The nucleotides read TGTGCCAGCAGTTCTGGGACAGGGCCATTTGGTGAGCAGTTCTTC.